A selection of T cell receptor beta chains follows, all from one sample in a study of blood T cells in healthy people across ages. TCRdb re-called the 5' RACE reads with MiXCR, one entry per CDR3 protein. The sample comprises about 780,000 distinct CDR3 sequences, more than 35% of which are singletons, and around a sixth rests with the top ten. Sequencing was carried out using blood. The receptor set was obtained from an elderly man in good health. Each CDR3 is given with its conserved first and last residue. A D gene is named only where the DNA matches it firmly. Size is omitted from some rows. Given values are once, few, many or a class for expanded clones.

V gene,J gene,clone size,D gene,CDR3 DNA,CDR3 protein
TRBV24-1,TRBJ2-5,few,TRBD2,TGTGCCACCAGTGATGCTAGCGGGCATCAAGAGACCCAGTACTTC,CATSDASGHQETQYF
TRBV29-1,TRBJ2-5,-,-,TGCAGCGTGGGGGACGCTAGAGCGGGAGAGACCCAGTACTTC,CSVGDARAGETQYF
TRBV4-2,TRBJ2-5,-,-,TGTGCCAGCAGCCAAGGTCCGAAGGGAGAGACCCAGTACTTC,CASSQGPKGETQYF
TRBV6-1,TRBJ1-1,-,TRBD1,TGTGCCAGCGGAAACAGGGGCGGGATAGCTTTCTTT,CASGNRGGIAFF
TRBV5-1,TRBJ1-2,-,-,TGCGCCAGCAGCTTGGACACAGGGAAGTATGGCTACACCTTC,CASSLDTGKYGYTF
TRBV5-1,TRBJ2-1,many,-,TGCGCCAGCAGCTTGGATAGACCTACCACCAATGAGCAGTTCTTC,CASSLDRPTTNEQFF
TRBV12-3/TRBV12-4,TRBJ1-2,-,-,TGTGCCAGCAGTCCCGGGACGGCTAGCTATGGCTACACCTTC,CASSPGTASYGYTF
TRBV20-1,TRBJ2-1,-,TRBD2,TGCAGTGCTGGGGGAACTAGCGGGGACTCCTACAATGAGCAGTTCTTC,CSAGGTSGDSYNEQFF
TRBV5-1,TRBJ2-3,few,-,TGCGCCAGCAGCTTAGAGATAGGCACAGATACGCAGTATTTT,CASSLEIGTDTQYF
TRBV6-6,TRBJ2-7,-,-,TGTGCCAGCAGCCTTCTTGCATTGGCGGCCACCCTCGAGCAGTACTTC,CASSLLALAATLEQYF
TRBV6-4,TRBJ2-1,-,-,TGTGCCAGCAGTGACCCTCCGGCCGAGCAGTTCTTC,CASSDPPAEQFF
TRBV5-1,TRBJ2-7,many,-,TGCGCCAGCACCAAAGGGAACACGAGGACTTCCTACGAGCAGTACTTC,CASTKGNTRTSYEQYF
TRBV6-1,TRBJ1-5,-,TRBD1,TGTGCCAGCTCGGACAGGGGGACGGGACAGCCCCAGCATTTT,CASSDRGTGQPQHF
TRBV11-2,TRBJ1-1,-,-,TGTGCCAGCAGCTCGATTAGGGGGAACACTGAAGCTTTCTTT,CASSSIRGNTEAFF
TRBV6-6,TRBJ1-2,-,-,TGTGCCAGCAGTCCCTGGACGGCGTCCTATGGCTACACCTTC,CASSPWTASYGYTF
TRBV7-9,TRBJ2-7,-,-,TGTGCCAGCACCATTCATCAGGCGGGCAATGAGCAGTACTTC,CASTIHQAGNEQYF
TRBV20-1,TRBJ2-5,-,TRBD1,TGCAGTGCTAGTTTCGAGGACAGGCAAGAGACCCAGTACTTC,CSASFEDRQETQYF
TRBV5-1,TRBJ1-2,few,TRBD1,TGCGCCAGCAGCCTTACTACGGACAGGGCTGGCTACACCTTC,CASSLTTDRAGYTF
TRBV20-1,TRBJ2-5,once,-,TGCAGTGCTAGAGCTGGGAGGGGGCAAGAGACCCAGTACTTC,CSARAGRGQETQYF
TRBV5-8,TRBJ2-5,few,-,TGTGCCAGCAGCTTGGAGGTCACCGTGGAGACCCAGTACTTC,CASSLEVTVETQYF
TRBV11-1,TRBJ2-5,few,-,TGTGCCAGCAGCGCCCGGGACATGGAGACCCAGTACTTC,CASSARDMETQYF
TRBV7-2,TRBJ2-1,-,TRBD2,TGTGCCAGCAGCTCCGGACTAGGAGTTCCGTTCTTC,CASSSGLGVPFF
TRBV20-1,TRBJ2-7,-,TRBD1,TGCAGTGCTAGAGCTAAAACAGGGGGGCCCTACGAGCAGTACTTC,CSARAKTGGPYEQYF
TRBV5-1,TRBJ2-3,few,-,TGCGCCAGCAGCTTGGTGGGAAATACGCAGTATTTT,CASSLVGNTQYF
TRBV20-1,TRBJ2-3,many,-,TGCAGTGCGTCTCTTCTGCAGGCAGATACGCAGTATTTT,CSASLLQADTQYF